These 5 T cell receptor beta chains came from one sample sequenced in a study of blood T cell repertoires in COVID-19. Produced via immunoSEQ multiplex PCR; TCRdb's table is partial and in-frame only. The profile covers 200,000 or so clones, with about 88% appearing a single time and more than 2.5% taken by the ten largest. Sequenced input: PBMCs or T cells enriched from blood (not recorded which). The receptors were sampled from a woman aged 25-40 years who had recovered from COVID-19.

This chain links TRBV7-2 with TRBJ2-7, with 12 bases identical to TRBD1. This CDR3 spans 19 amino acids. V lost 2 bases to trimming and J lost 3 bases; unmatched junction nucleotides: 14. Germline V gene data show CDR1 as SGHTA and CDR2 as FQGNSA. CDR3 sequence (DNA): TGTGCCAGCAGCTTACCGGGACAGGGGGCCGCCATCCCCTTCTACGAGCAGTACTTC. Encoded protein: CASSLPGQGAAIPFYEQYF.

The chain is built from TRBV7-9 and TRBJ2-7; 9 nucleotides agree with TRBD2. V trimming: 5 bases; J trimming: 3 bases; junction bases outside the gene matches: 26. This CDR3 is 21 amino acids long. In germline, CDR1 is SEHNR, CDR2 FQNEAQ (reference sequence). CDR3 residues: CASSTPRGEGPTGTSIYEQYF. The CDR3 DNA is TGTGCCAGCAGCACTCCTCGGGGGGAAGGGCCAACCGGGACTAGCATCTACGAGCAGTACTTC.

The rearrangement links TRBV15 to TRBJ1-5, with unresolved D. Germline CDR1 and CDR2: LNHNV and YYDKDF (reference sequence). The CDR3 extends over 14 amino acids. V was trimmed by 1 base and J by 6 bases, leaving 10 bases between them. In DNA, the CDR3 is TGTGCCACCAGCAGAGTCTCGGGGTCTCAGCCCCAGCATTTT. Protein sequence: CATSRVSGSQPQHF.

With respect to this clone: A junction boundary mismatches the germline segment, possibly from a read error. CDR3 in amino acids: CASREAGPPTEAFF. Written as DNA, the CDR3 is TGTGCCAGCAGAGAAGCGGGCCCCCCCACTGAAGCTTTCTTT. The chain uses TRBV2 and TRBJ1-1, with no clear D. CDR3 length: 14 residues. Germline-derived CDR1 and CDR2 are SNHLY and FYNNEI. Full variable domain (missing parts from reference TRBV2 and TRBJ1-1): EPEVTQTPSHQVTQMGQEVILRCVPISNHLYFYWYRQILGQKVEFLVSFYNNEISEKSEIFDDQFSVERPDGSNFTLKIRSTKLEDSAMYFCASREAGPPTEAFFGQGTRLTVV.

This chain uses TRBV5-1 with TRBJ2-3; perhaps TRBD2 as D (5 bases). The CDR3 is made up of 14 amino acids. The germline V and J ends were trimmed by 6 bases and 1 base, with 12 bases remaining between them. Germline CDR1 and CDR2: SGHRS and YFSETQ. The chain's CDR3 is CASMRERGTDTQYF. The CDR3, as DNA: TGCGCCAGCATGAGGGAAAGAGGCACAGATACGCAGTATTTT.